This record concerns one T cell receptor (beta chain) sequence. Relative to the germline gene, one junction end is altered; a read error may explain this. This sample is part of a study of OX40 agonist ivuxolimab in advanced cancers. Assay used: immunoSEQ multiplex PCR; TCRdb lists only in-frame clones, some missing. In the table there are some 82,000 clones, roughly 91% of which are singletons. Germline CDR1 is SSHAT and CDR2 is FNYEAQ (reference sequence). The CDR3 has 13 residues. The specimen was CD4+ or CD8+ T cells sorted from blood, collected in a trial of the OX40 agonist ivuxolimab. This chain links TRBV7-7 with TRBJ1-5, with D possibly matching TRBD1 (5 bases). This sequence was found in an adult with an advanced solid tumor such as melanoma, head and neck, liver or kidney cancer. The CDR3 sequence is CASSLAQGQPQHF. The CDR3 DNA sequence: TGTGCTAGCAGCTTAGCCCAGGGACAGCCCCAGCATTTT.